Sequencing of this T cell receptor (beta chain) was carried out in a study of CD8 T cells in Susac syndrome. cDNA came from 0.5 to 1 ug RNA primed by random hexamers. Amplification of the TCR beta CDR3 was carried out by immunoSEQ multiplex PCR, which spanned a total of 54 Vbeta and 13 Jbeta segments. TCRdb analysed the immunoSEQ multiplex PCR reads with MiXCR anew, one entry per CDR3 protein. Here the sample spans about 120,000 distinct CDR3 sequences, around 93% being singletons. The study used healthy donors as controls matched for age and sex. Purification of the CD8+ and CD4+ T cells relied on negative isolation, and TEMRA cells underwent FACS enrichment. Germline V gene sequence: CDR1 SGHAT, CDR2 FQNNGV. CDR3 length equals 13 residues. V was trimmed by 6 bases and J by 5 bases, leaving 8 bases between them.

V and J are TRBV11-2 and TRBJ1-6, with a possible D match to TRBD1 (5 bases). The TCR sequence derives from a human donor in good health. The sequencing sample was made of CD8+ T cells from PBMCs. In nucleotides, the CDR3 is TGTGCCAGCAGGCGGGGGGATAATTCACCCCTCCACTTT. This gives the protein CASRRGDNSPLHF.